This TCR beta chain is drawn from a study of beta chain features in type 1 diabetes listed by TCRdb under 2018. For the study in its entirety: Mean age, gender distribution, total cell number and subset yield were not different between patients and healthy donors. The study compared TCRB repertoires of sorted circulating CD4+ T cell subsets between recently diagnosed type 1 diabetes patients and matched healthy donors. Regulatory and stem cell-like memory subsets were obtained from only 8 patients and roughly 8 healthy donors, while naive and central memory subsets were obtained from all 30 or so donors. A total of some 110 million sorted cells were examined across all samples, and the number of cells per subset was strongly correlated with RNA yield.

Regarding this clone: It has no known antigen specificity. Qualities for individual bases were not recorded, and no much larger clone is one base off.

The entire amount of isolated RNA was reverse transcribed using the High Capacity cDNA Reverse Transcription Kit, so the sequenced TCRB transcripts were expressed ones. Deep immunoSEQ sequencing was performed on naive, central memory and regulatory T cell samples, with an average of approximately 3.9 million total reads per sample. After sorted cells were lysed in RLT buffer, RNA was extracted with DNase-treated RNeasy Micro or Mini kits, with the choice depending on cell number. To prevent cross-contamination, every cell subset was processed on its own, while patient and healthy donor samples were processed together. The immunoSEQ multiplex PCR was used to amplify TCRB sequences from cDNA, generating 87-bp fragments that spanned the CDR3 region. Sequencing of the amplicons was done on the Illumina HiSeq platform. Per the authors' processing: PCR bias was computationally corrected using synthetic template baselines, reads within Hamming distance 2 were collapsed, and singletons that could not be merged were discarded. Reads were aligned against IMGT so that V, D and J genes, CDR3 length and insertions or deletions at six rearrangement sites could be assigned. Clonotype counts were normalized to sorted cell number within each subset before computing true diversity and Gini coefficients with the tcR R package. The overlap coefficient, calculated on TCRB nucleotide sequences, was used to measure repertoire sharing. Out-of-frame TCRB sequences from naive cells were analyzed as a proxy for the pre-selection repertoire. TCRdb mirrors the immuneACCESS table, restricted to in-frame sequences. Some clones are absent from its copies; in checked studies, under half trace to an unresolved V gene, and the reason for the others is unknown. D and trimming were read from the DNA, whereas the V and J calls and clone size are those reported in that table. This sample is represented by under 350,000 clones; roughly an eighth of them were singletons. Less than 0.02% of the sample comes from the top ten.

Study-wide findings and limitations: Shorter templates might be favored by PCR, yet because patient and control samples were amplified and corrected together, any such skew would affect both groups equally. Only small numbers of individuals were included in the HLA sub-analyses, which left unresolved whether HLA type had any influence on TCRB rearrangement. Because cDNA rather than genomic DNA was sequenced, highly expressing activated cells could have been over-represented, although no difference in activation and CD3 levels was found between groups. Naive, central memory and regulatory TCRB repertoires appeared to be more similar among patients than among healthy donors. Fewer insertions and more nucleotide deletions at VDJ recombination sites were observed in patients with type 1 diabetes, implying thymic rearrangement abnormalities. Type 1 diabetes patients showed a moderate but significant shortening of TCRB CDR3 length in all four CD4+ subsets.

Inclusive of the bounding cysteine and phenylalanine, the CDR3 is 13 residues long. Only CDR3 DNA is held: 39 bases, read in frame from base 1. V is pared back by 5 bases and J by 13 bases, with 18 bases lying between the germline termini. CDR1 MDHEN and CDR2 SYDVKM are derived from the germline V gene. A single peripheral blood draw of around 120 mL on average was collected from each donor into heparinised tubes. Using a panel that included CD45RO, CCR7, CD25, CD127, CD95 and CD27, naive, central memory, regulatory and stem cell-like memory CD4+ T cells were sorted on a BD FACSAria II. Every sorted population had a purity above 95%. PBMCs were separated immediately by Lymphoprep density gradient centrifugation and were stained directly, without being cultured. So that batch effects would be minimized, each experiment stained and sorted samples in pairs, pairing one healthy donor with one patient.

The receptor comes from a man aged 25-45 years with type 1 diabetes. This receptor chain uses TRBV28 and TRBJ2-4; TRBD2 could be the D gene, as 6 bases match. Material for sequencing was naive CD4+ T cells from blood. The cell subset or site label of this sample denotes: true naive CD4+ T cells. The CDR3 amino acid sequence is: CASSLPQGGNQYF. In nucleotides, the sequence is TGTGCCAGCAGTCTGCCCCAGGGAGGCAACCAGTACTTC.